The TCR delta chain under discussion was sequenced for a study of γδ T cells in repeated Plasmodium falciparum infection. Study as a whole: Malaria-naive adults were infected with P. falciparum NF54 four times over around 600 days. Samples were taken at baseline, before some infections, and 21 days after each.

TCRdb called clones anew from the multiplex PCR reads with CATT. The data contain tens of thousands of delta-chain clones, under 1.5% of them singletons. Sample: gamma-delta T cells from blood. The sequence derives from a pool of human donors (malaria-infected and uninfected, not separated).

CDR3 DNA: TGTGCTCTTGGGGAAACTTGTGGCGGGTTTGCTGGGGAGGAGAAACTCATCTTT. Its protein product is CALGETCGGFAGEEKLIF. J is TRDJ1 and V is TRDV1; D possibly corresponds to TRDD3 (6 bases). The J gene, left out of TCRdb, was set here by checking the DNA against germline. The V gene lost 2 bases and the J gene lost 8 bases, with 27 bases spanning the gap. CDR3 length: 18 amino acids. Germline V gene lookup returns CDR1 TSWWSYY and CDR2 QGS.